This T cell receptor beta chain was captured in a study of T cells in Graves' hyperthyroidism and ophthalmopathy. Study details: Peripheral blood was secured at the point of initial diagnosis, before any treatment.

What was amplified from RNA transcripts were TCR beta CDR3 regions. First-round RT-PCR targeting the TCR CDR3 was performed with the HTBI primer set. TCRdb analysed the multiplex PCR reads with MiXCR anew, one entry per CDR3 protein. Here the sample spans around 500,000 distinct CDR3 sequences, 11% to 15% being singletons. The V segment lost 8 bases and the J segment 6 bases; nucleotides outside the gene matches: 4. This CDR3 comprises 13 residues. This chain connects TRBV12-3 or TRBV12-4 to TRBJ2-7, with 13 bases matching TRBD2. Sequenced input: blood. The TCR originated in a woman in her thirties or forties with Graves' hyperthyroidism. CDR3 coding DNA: TGTGCCAGCGGACTAGCGGGAGTCGTCGAGCAGTACTTC. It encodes CASGLAGVVEQYF.